This passage covers 10 T cell receptor beta chains from one sample sequenced in a study of cytomegalovirus exposure and HLA in healthy donors (dated by TCRdb to the late 2010s). Receptor amplification or capture employed the immunoSEQ multiplex PCR assay. TCRdb stores this immuneACCESS table with in-frame sequences only. Part of the clones is absent; in the studies checked, under half of the shortfall reflects unresolved V genes, and no reason is known for the rest. Present in this sample are about 110,000 clones, about 90% of which were seen just once. Jointly, the top ten make up less than 2.5% of the sample. The sequenced sample consisted of PBMCs. These receptors were taken from a woman under 30 in good health and CMV-seronegative.

As concerns this clone: This same CDR3 is encoded by further DNA sequences in the sample. In DNA, the CDR3 is TGTGCCAGCAGCAGGGCCTACGAGCAGTACTTC. Its translation is CASSRAYEQYF. The chain couples TRBV28 to TRBJ2-7; perhaps TRBD1 as D (5 bases). The germline CDR1 and CDR2 sequences are MDHEN and SYDVKM. CDR3 length: 11 amino acids. The V gene lost 6 bases and the J gene lost 2 bases, with 5 bases spanning the gap.

The chain couples TRBV28 to TRBJ1-1, with a tentative D call TRBD1 (5 bases). V gave up 5 bases and J gave up 1 base, with 14 bases separating them. This CDR3 region has 15 residues. Germline CDR1 MDHEN, CDR2 SYDVKM. CDR3 region: CASSTHGAANTEAFF. CDR3 bases: TGTGCCAGCAGTACCCATGGGGCAGCGAACACTGAAGCTTTCTTT.

The DNA for the CDR3 is TGTGCCAGTAGTAGGCAGACCGGGGAGCTGTTTTTT. Protein: CASSRQTGELFF. The chain recombines TRBV19 with TRBJ2-2; D gene unclear. The CDR3 runs 12 residues. Germline lookup yields CDR1 LNHDA and CDR2 SQIVND (reference sequence). Trimming took 4 bases from V and 5 from J, leaving 5 bases between them.

The rearrangement joins TRBV28 to TRBJ1-2, with 7 bases fitting TRBD1. V was pared by 10 bases and J by 4 bases, with 6 bases of the junction left unmatched. The CDR3 spans 12 residues. Per the germline V gene, CDR1 is MDHEN and CDR2 is SYDVKM. CDR3 bases: TGTGCCACCGTGACAGGGAGCTATGGCTACACCTTC. Its translation: CATVTGSYGYTF.

The chain links TRBV30 to TRBJ1-3; D not certain. Germline V gene lookup returns CDR1 GTSNPN and CDR2 SVGIG (reference sequence). The CDR3 consists of 14 residues. V lost 2 bases and J lost 4, with 12 bases in between. Here the CDR3 reads CAWSPGLLGNTIYF. DNA for the CDR3: TGTGCCTGGAGTCCAGGCCTTTTGGGAAACACCATATATTTT.

The CDR3, as DNA: TGTGCCAGCTCACCCCAGACAGGGGAAGCTTTCTTT. Its translation: CASSPQTGEAFF. The V call is TRBV18, the J call TRBJ1-1; the match to TRBD1 covers 7 bases. The CDR3 sequence is 12 residues long. Trimming removed 3 bases from V and 8 bases from J; junction bases left unmatched: 3. In germline, CDR1 is KGHSH, CDR2 LQKENI.

This clone was detected once. CDR3 in amino acids: CSADRTMNTEAFF. The CDR3 coding sequence is TGCAGCGCCGACAGGACCATGAACACTGAAGCTTTCTTT. The V gene is TRBV29-1, the J gene TRBJ1-1; weak D call: TRBD1 (6 bases). Trimming removed 7 bases from V and 0 bases from J, with 12 bases in between. This CDR3 is 13 amino acids long. Germline V gene lookup returns CDR1 SQVTM and CDR2 ANQGSEA.

The chain couples TRBV6-6 to TRBJ1-3; TRBD1 is a possible D gene (6 bases). This CDR3 comprises 14 residues. CDR1 and CDR2 (germline): MNHNY, SVGAGI (reference sequence). V lost 7 bases to trimming and J lost 2 bases, with 12 bases between them. CDR3 nucleotide sequence: TGTGCCAGCAATTTACAGGGTGCTGGAAACACCATATATTTT. Its translation: CASNLQGAGNTIYF.

The chain's CDR3 is CASSLTAKETQYF. CDR3 nucleotides: TGTGCCAGCAGCTTAACGGCAAAAGAGACCCAGTACTTC. J is TRBJ2-5 and V is TRBV7-3, with unresolved D. The CDR3 covers 13 residues. V lost 0 bases and J 3 bases, leaving 5 bases between the germline ends. Germline loops: CDR1 SGHTA, CDR2 FQGTGA.

V and J are TRBV6-6 and TRBJ1-1; the D is unclear. Trimming cost V 2 bases and J 0 bases, with 10 bases left between them. Germline-derived CDR1 and CDR2 are MNHNY and SVGAGI (reference sequence). The CDR3 consists of 15 residues. The CDR3 DNA reads as TGTGCCAGCAGTTACCCAGCGGTGTTGAACACTGAAGCTTTCTTT. Residues: CASSYPAVLNTEAFF.